This passage covers 3 T cell receptor beta chains from one sample sequenced in a study of technical replicates of blood from a few donors (dated by TCRdb to about 2017). Library preparation used the immunoSEQ multiplex PCR assay. TCRdb mirrors the immuneACCESS table, restricted to in-frame sequences. Some clones are absent from its copies; in checked studies, under half trace to an unresolved V gene, and the reason for the others is unknown. The sample yields more than 90,000 clones; approximately 95% were counted once. 0.2% to 0.25% of the sample goes to the ten largest clones. Sequencing used T cells isolated from PBMCs. These receptors were taken from a human donor in good health.

The J gene is TRBJ2-3, the V gene TRBV5-1; TRBD1 matches at 10 bases. The CDR3 has 16 amino acids. The germline gives CDR1 SGHRS, CDR2 YFSETQ. V was pared by 4 bases and J by 1 base, with 6 bases of the junction left unmatched. The CDR3 here is CASSRSGTGGTDTQYF. In DNA form, the CDR3 reads TGCGCCAGCAGCCGATCCGGGACAGGGGGCACAGATACGCAGTATTTT.

Here the CDR3 reads CASRQNTDTQYF. CDR3 bases: TGTGCCAGCCGACAAAACACAGATACGCAGTATTTT. V usage is TRBV27 and J usage is TRBJ2-3; no clear D gene. The V gene's germline CDR1 is MNHEY and CDR2 SMNVEV (reference sequence). This CDR3 has 12 residues. The V and J ends lost 8 bases and 2 bases respectively, with 8 bases between them.

The rearrangement links TRBV28 to TRBJ2-5; unclear D gene. V was pared by 2 bases and J by 7 bases, with 11 bases between. CDR1 and CDR2 (germline): MDHEN, SYDVKM. CDR3 length: 13 residues. The CDR3 protein is CASSLEVSVTQYF. Written as DNA, the CDR3 is TGTGCCAGCAGTTTAGAGGTTTCGGTGACCCAGTACTTC.